The 19 T cell receptor beta chains given below trace back to one sample, sequenced in a study of blood T cell repertoires in COVID-19. Produced via immunoSEQ multiplex PCR; TCRdb's table is partial and in-frame only. In the table there are under 70,000 clones, roughly 78% of which are singletons. The sequencing input was peripheral blood. Receptors were obtained from a human donor in a cohort sampled during active COVID-19.

The genes are TRBV27 and TRBJ2-2; tentative D call: TRBD1 (6 bases). The CDR3 is 15 residues long. V gave up 5 bases and J gave up 7 bases, with 17 bases separating them. CDR1 and CDR2 (germline): MNHEY, SMNVEV (reference sequence). The CDR3 spells CASSMRSGVSGELFF. The CDR3 region has the DNA TGTGCCAGCAGTATGCGATCAGGGGTTAGCGGGGAGCTGTTTTTT.

The chain links TRBV28 to TRBJ1-1; no firm D call. Germline CDR1 and CDR2: MDHEN and SYDVKM. This CDR3 has 15 amino acids. V was trimmed by 4 bases and J by 13 bases, leaving 25 bases between them. As DNA, the CDR3 is TGTGCCAGCAGTTCTAGTCGGTGGGAGGGTTCGGTTGTTTTCTTT. This encodes CASSSSRWEGSVVFF.

The rearrangement links TRBV27 to TRBJ2-1; TRBD1 matches at 10 bases. CDR3 length: 15 residues. In germline, CDR1 is MNHEY, CDR2 SMNVEV (reference sequence). The ends lost 8 bases at V and 8 bases at J; junction bases unmatched: 12. The CDR3 is CASRRQGAARDEQFF. In nucleotides, the CDR3 is TGTGCCAGCCGGCGACAGGGGGCCGCTCGGGATGAGCAGTTCTTC.

This clone was recorded only once. This chain links TRBV28 with TRBJ1-2, with 9 bases that match TRBD1. V lost 6 bases to trimming and J lost 4 bases; unmatched junction nucleotides: 9. Germline CDR1 MDHEN, CDR2 SYDVKM. The CDR3 loop spans 15 amino acids. DNA of the CDR3: TGTGCCAGCAGCCGAGGACAGGGGCGGCTCTATGGCTACACCTTC. Protein sequence: CASSRGQGRLYGYTF.

The chain couples TRBV28 to TRBJ2-1, with a possible D match to TRBD2 (6 bases). Trimming left V 7 bases short and J 4 bases short, with 11 bases between. CDR1 and CDR2 from the germline V gene are MDHEN and SYDVKM. CDR3 length equals 13 residues. DNA of the CDR3: TGTGCCAGCAACTTCGGGACTTACAATGAGCAGTTCTTC. This gives the protein CASNFGTYNEQFF. The entire variable domain, with the rest obtained from reference TRBV28 and TRBJ2-1, is as follows: DVKVTQSSRYLVKRTGEKVFLECVQDMDHENMFWYRQDPGLGLRLIYFSYDVKMKEKGDIPEGYSVSREKKERFSLILESASTNQTSMYLCASNFGTYNEQFFGPGTRLTVL.

V is TRBV6-5 and J is TRBJ2-7; TRBD1 matches 9 bases. CDR3 length equals 14 residues. The J segment lost 3 bases and the V segment lost 6 bases, leaving 6 bases of the junction unmatched. Per the germline V gene, CDR1 is MNHEY and CDR2 is SVGAGI. This CDR3 is CASRTGTGIYEQYF. The DNA of the CDR3 is TGTGCCAGCAGGACCGGGACAGGGATCTACGAGCAGTACTTC.

Concerning this clone itself: The identical CDR3 is also encoded by other nucleotide sequences in the sample. The rearrangement uses TRBV18 and TRBJ1-1, with 9 bases that match TRBD1. The CDR3 spans 13 residues. V shed 3 bases and J 5 bases; nucleotides not matched to a gene: 1. Per germline, CDR1 KGHSH and CDR2 LQKENI. DNA for the CDR3: TGTGCCAGCTCACCGACAGGGGGGACTGAAGCTTTCTTT. It yields the protein CASSPTGGTEAFF.

J is TRBJ2-3 and V is TRBV29-1; D is unresolved. Germline assignment: CDR1 SQVTM and CDR2 ANQGSEA. Deletions cut 4 bases from V and 5 bases from J, with 13 bases between. This CDR3 is 13 amino acids long. Here the CDR3 DNA reads TGCAGCGTTGTTTTAATCGTCGGAGATACGCAGTATTTT. Translated: CSVVLIVGDTQYF.

J is TRBJ2-1 and V is TRBV6-2 or TRBV6-3; D remains unclear. CDR1 MNHEY and CDR2 SVGEGT come from the germline V gene. The CDR3 length is 12 residues. V was shortened by 4 bases and J by 6 bases, with 7 bases between the two germline ends. CDR3 coding DNA: TGTGCCAGCAGTTTCGGGTCCAATGAGCAGTTCTTC. This encodes CASSFGSNEQFF.

V and J are TRBV7-3 and TRBJ2-3; 8 bases are shared with TRBD2. The CDR3 sequence is 14 residues long. CDR1 is SGHTA, CDR2 FQGTGA, per germline. V dropped 7 bases and J dropped 5; count of bases not matched to a gene: 8. CDR3 in amino acids: CASKKRETGDTQYF. CDR3 nucleotide sequence: TGTGCCAGCAAGAAGCGGGAGACTGGAGATACGCAGTATTTT.

The genes are TRBV24-1 and TRBJ2-3; no reliable D call. Germline assignment: CDR1 KGHDR and CDR2 SFDVKD. V lost 7 bases to trimming and J lost 2 bases, with 27 bases between them. The length of the CDR3 is 19 residues. CDR3 protein: CATRVTMVRGRSDTDTQYF. The CDR3 DNA reads as TGTGCCACCAGGGTGACGATGGTCCGCGGCCGGTCCGACACAGATACGCAGTATTTT.

This clone was seen a handful of times. The rearrangement uses TRBV7-9 and TRBJ1-1, with D unresolved. The germline V and J ends were trimmed by 4 bases and 1 base, with 7 bases remaining between them. CDR1 is SEHNR and CDR2 is FQNEAQ in the germline V gene (reference sequence). The CDR3 sequence is 13 residues long. CDR3 nucleotide sequence: TGTGCCAGCAGCTACGACTCGAACACTGAAGCTTTCTTT. Amino acids: CASSYDSNTEAFF.

The sample holds many counts of this clone. The chain recombines TRBV2 with TRBJ2-7, with D unclear. Trimming took off 1 base at V and 6 bases at J, with 7 bases between the two ends. Per the germline V gene, CDR1 is SNHLY and CDR2 is FYNNEI. This CDR3 is 12 amino acids long. In nucleotides, the CDR3 is TGTGCCAGCAGTGAAGTCCAACTCGAGCAGTACTTC. Encoded protein: CASSEVQLEQYF.

The chain recombines TRBV11-3 with TRBJ1-6; D unresolved. The CDR3 totals 10 residues. Germline V lookup: CDR1 SGHNT, CDR2 YENEEA. CDR3 coding DNA: TGTGCGAGTCTTATTTCACCCCTCCACTTT. This encodes CASLISPLHF.

CDR3 sequence: CASSKGQGRKNTEAFF. Here the CDR3 DNA reads TGTGCCAGCAGCAAAGGGCAGGGTAGGAAAAACACTGAAGCTTTCTTT. This chain uses TRBV21-1 with TRBJ1-1; the table's D call, TRBD1, has no DNA check behind it. TRBV21-1 is a recognized pseudogene. CDR3 length equals 16 residues.

V gene TRBV6-5 combines with J gene TRBJ2-3; D is uncertain. The CDR3 covers 11 residues. The V end was cut by 10 bases, the J end by 4 bases, with 9 bases between. Germline CDR1 and CDR2: MNHEY and SVGAGI. DNA of the CDR3: TGTGCCACCAAACGGGCAGATACGCAGTATTTT. This gives the protein CATKRADTQYF.

The chain's CDR3 is CAWMNPLSQETQYF. CDR3 coding DNA: TGTGCCTGGATGAACCCTTTGAGCCAAGAGACCCAGTACTTC. The chain employs TRBV30 and TRBJ2-5; D uncertain. The CDR3 runs 14 residues. V was pared by 4 bases and J by 1 base, with 13 bases between. Looked up from germline, CDR1 is GTSNPN and CDR2 is SVGIG (reference sequence). Variable domain in full (rest from reference TRBV30 and TRBJ2-5): SQTIHQWPATLVQPVGSPLSLECTVEGTSNPNLYWYRQAAGRGLQLLFYSVGIGQISSEVPQNLSASRPQDRQFILSSKKLLLSDSGFYLCAWMNPLSQETQYFGPGTRLLVL.

V is TRBV10-2 and J is TRBJ2-7, with TRBD2 matching over 10 bases. J was trimmed by 6 bases and V by 3 bases; bases with no gene match: 11. Per the germline V gene, CDR1 is WSHSY and CDR2 is SAAADI. The CDR3 loop spans 16 amino acids. The CDR3, as DNA: TGCGCCAGCAGTGACGTCGGAGGACTAGCGGTCGGCGAGCAGTACTTC. The encoded protein is CASSDVGGLAVGEQYF.

The chain couples TRBV19 to TRBJ2-2; 8 bases line up with TRBD2. Germline V CDR1 and CDR2: LNHDA, SQIVND (reference sequence). The V segment lost 0 bases and the J segment 4 bases; nucleotides outside the gene matches: 4. The CDR3 consists of 16 residues. The DNA for the CDR3 is TGTGCCAGTAGTATAGAAGCGGGAGTTCGCACCGGGGAGCTGTTTTTT. Encoded protein: CASSIEAGVRTGELFF. Variable domain in full (rest from reference TRBV19 and TRBJ2-2): DGGITQSPKYLFRKEGQNVTLSCEQNLNHDAMYWYRQDPGQGLRLIYYSQIVNDFQKGDIAEGYSVSREKKESFPLTVTSAQKNPTAFYLCASSIEAGVRTGELFFGEGSRLTVL.